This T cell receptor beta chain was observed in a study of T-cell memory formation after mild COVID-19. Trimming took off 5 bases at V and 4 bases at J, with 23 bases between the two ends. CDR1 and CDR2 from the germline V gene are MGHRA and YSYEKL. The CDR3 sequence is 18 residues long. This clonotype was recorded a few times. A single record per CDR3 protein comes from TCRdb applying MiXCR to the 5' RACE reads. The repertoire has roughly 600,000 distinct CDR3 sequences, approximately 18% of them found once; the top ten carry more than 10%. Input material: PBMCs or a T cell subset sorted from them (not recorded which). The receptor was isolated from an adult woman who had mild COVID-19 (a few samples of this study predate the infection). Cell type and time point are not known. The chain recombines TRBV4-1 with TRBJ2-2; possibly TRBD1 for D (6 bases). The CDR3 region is CASSLSLVQGGATGELFF. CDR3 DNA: TGCGCCAGCAGCTTAAGTTTAGTACAGGGCGGTGCCACCGGGGAGCTGTTTTTT.